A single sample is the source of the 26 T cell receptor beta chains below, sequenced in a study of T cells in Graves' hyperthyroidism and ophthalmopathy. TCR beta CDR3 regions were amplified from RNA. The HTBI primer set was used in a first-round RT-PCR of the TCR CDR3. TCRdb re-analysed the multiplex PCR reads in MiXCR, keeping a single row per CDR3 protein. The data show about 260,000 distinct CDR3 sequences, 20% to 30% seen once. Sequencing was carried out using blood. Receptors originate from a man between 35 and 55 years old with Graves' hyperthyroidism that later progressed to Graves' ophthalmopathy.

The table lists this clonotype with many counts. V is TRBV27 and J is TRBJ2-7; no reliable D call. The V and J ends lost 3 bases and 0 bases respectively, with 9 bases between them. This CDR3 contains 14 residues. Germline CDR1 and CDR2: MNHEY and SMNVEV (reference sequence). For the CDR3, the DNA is TGTGCCAGCAGTTTCCGACGGAGCTCCTACGAGCAGTACTTC. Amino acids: CASSFRRSSYEQYF.

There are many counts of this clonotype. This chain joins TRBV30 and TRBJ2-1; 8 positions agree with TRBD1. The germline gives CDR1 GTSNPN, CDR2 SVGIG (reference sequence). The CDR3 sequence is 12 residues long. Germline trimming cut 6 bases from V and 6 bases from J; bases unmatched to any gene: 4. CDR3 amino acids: CACGGQGNEQFF. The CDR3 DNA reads TGTGCCTGTGGAGGACAGGGCAATGAGCAGTTCTTC.

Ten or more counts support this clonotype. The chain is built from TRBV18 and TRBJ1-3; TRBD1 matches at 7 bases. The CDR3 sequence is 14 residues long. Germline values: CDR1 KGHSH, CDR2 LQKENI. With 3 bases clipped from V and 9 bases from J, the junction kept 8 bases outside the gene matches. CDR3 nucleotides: TGTGCCAGCTCACCGGCCCAGGGGGGGGCCACCATATATTTT. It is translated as CASSPAQGGATIYF.

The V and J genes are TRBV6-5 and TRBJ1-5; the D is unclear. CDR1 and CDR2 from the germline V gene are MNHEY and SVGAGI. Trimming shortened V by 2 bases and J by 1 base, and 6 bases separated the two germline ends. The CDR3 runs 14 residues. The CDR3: CASSYAGSNQPQHF. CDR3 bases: TGTGCCAGCAGTTACGCCGGAAGCAATCAGCCCCAGCATTTT.

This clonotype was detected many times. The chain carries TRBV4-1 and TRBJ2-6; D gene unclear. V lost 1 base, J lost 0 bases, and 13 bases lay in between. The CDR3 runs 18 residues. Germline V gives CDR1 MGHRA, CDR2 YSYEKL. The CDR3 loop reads CASSQAWPGGSGANVLTF. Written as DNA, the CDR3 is TGCGCCAGCAGCCAAGCTTGGCCGGGTGGCTCTGGGGCCAACGTCCTGACTTTC.

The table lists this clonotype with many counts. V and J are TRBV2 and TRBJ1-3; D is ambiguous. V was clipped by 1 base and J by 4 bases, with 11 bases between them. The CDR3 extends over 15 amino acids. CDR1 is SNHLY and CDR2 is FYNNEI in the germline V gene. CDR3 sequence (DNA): TGTGCCAGCAGTGAAGAAGGGCTGGTAGGAAACACCATATATTTT. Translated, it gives CASSEEGLVGNTIYF.

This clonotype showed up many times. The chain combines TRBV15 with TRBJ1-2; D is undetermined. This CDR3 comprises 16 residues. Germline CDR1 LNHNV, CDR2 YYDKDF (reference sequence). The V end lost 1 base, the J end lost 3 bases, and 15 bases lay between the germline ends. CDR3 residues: CATSRGSARRDYGYTF. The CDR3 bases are TGTGCCACCAGCAGAGGATCCGCCAGGCGGGACTATGGCTACACCTTC.

CDR3 residues: CASSSAGTDQPQHF. The CDR3 nucleotides are TGTGCCAGCAGTTCGGCGGGGACTGATCAGCCCCAGCATTTT. This chain joins TRBV28 and TRBJ1-5; tentatively, D is TRBD1 (5 bases). Trimming took off 4 bases at V and 5 bases at J, with 12 bases between the two ends. The germline V gene encodes CDR1 MDHEN and CDR2 SYDVKM. The CDR3 contains 14 residues.

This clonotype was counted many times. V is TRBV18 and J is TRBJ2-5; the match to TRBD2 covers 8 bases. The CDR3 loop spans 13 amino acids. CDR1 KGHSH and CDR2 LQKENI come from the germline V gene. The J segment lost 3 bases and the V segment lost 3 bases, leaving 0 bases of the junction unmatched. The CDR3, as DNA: TGTGCCAGCTCACCGGGACTAGAAGAGACCCAGTACTTC. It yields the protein CASSPGLEETQYF.

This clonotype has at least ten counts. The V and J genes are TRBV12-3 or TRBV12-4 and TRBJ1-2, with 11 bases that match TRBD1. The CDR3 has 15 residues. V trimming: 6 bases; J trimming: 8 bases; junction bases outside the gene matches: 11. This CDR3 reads CASRPRGQGAWGYTF. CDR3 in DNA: TGTGCCAGCAGACCCCGAGGACAGGGGGCTTGGGGCTACACCTTC.

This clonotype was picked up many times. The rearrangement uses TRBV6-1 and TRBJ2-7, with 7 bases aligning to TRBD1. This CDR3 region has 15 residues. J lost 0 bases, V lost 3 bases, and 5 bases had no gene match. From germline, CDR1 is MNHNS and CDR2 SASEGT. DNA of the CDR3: TGTGCCAGCAGTGAGCCGGGACAGAGCTCCTACGAGCAGTACTTC. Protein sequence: CASSEPGQSSYEQYF.

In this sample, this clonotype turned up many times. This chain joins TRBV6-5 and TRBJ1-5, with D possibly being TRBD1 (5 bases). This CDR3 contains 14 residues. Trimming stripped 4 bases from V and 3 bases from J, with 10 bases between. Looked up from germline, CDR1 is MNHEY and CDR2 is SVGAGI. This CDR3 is CASSSPRVNQPQHF. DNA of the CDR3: TGTGCCAGCAGTTCCCCCAGGGTCAATCAGCCCCAGCATTTT.

The CDR3 loop reads CASSYLGQGGETQYF. The CDR3 DNA reads as TGTGCCAGCAGTTACCTGGGACAGGGTGGCGAGACCCAGTACTTC. The chain links TRBV6-5 to TRBJ2-5; 9 bases map to TRBD1. CDR3 length equals 15 residues. The ends lost 2 bases at V and 5 bases at J; junction bases unmatched: 6. The germline V gene encodes CDR1 MNHEY and CDR2 SVGAGI.

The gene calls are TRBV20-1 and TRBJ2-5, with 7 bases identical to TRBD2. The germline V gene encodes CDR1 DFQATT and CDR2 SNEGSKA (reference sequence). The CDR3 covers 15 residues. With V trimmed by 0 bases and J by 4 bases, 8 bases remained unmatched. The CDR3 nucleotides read TGCAGTGCTAGAGATTCCGGACTAGGAGGAGAGACCCAGTACTTC. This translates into CSARDSGLGGETQYF.

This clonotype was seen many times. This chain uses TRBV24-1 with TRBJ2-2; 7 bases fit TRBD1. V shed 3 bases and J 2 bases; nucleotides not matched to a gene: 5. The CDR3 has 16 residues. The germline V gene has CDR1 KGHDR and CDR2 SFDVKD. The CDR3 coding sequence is TGTGCCACCAGTGATCATAGACAGGGAAACACCGGGGAGCTGTTTTTT. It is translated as CATSDHRQGNTGELFF.

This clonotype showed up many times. The CDR3 sequence is CASSESGYATYEQYF. The CDR3 DNA is TGTGCCAGCAGTGAATCGGGGTATGCCACCTACGAGCAGTACTTC. The gene calls are TRBV6-1 and TRBJ2-7, with D possibly matching TRBD2 (5 bases). Germline loops: CDR1 MNHNS, CDR2 SASEGT. Trimming left V 2 bases short and J 2 bases short, with 13 bases between. The CDR3 is 15 residues long.

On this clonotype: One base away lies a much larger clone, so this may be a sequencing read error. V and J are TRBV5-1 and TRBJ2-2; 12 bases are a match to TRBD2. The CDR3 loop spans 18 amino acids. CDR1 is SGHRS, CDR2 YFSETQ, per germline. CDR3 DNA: TGCGTCAGCAGCTTGGGCCCTAGCGGGAGGGCCGGCACCGGGGAGCTGTTTTTT. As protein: CVSSLGPSGRAGTGELFF.

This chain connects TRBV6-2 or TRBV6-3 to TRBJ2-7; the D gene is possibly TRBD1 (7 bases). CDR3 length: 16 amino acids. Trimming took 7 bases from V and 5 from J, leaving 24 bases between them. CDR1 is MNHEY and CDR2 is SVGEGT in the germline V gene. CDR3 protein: CASTHLTRQGADEQYF. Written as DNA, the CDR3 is TGTGCCAGCACCCACTTGACTAGACAGGGAGCAGACGAGCAGTACTTC.

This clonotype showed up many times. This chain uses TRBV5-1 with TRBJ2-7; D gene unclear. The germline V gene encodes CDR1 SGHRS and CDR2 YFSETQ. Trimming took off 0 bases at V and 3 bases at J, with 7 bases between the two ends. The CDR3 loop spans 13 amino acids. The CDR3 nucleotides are TGCGCCAGCAGCTTGGGGGGATTCTACGAGCAGTACTTC. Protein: CASSLGGFYEQYF. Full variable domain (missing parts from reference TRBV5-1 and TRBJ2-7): KAGVTQTPRYLIKTRGQQVTLSCSPISGHRSVSWYQQTPGQGLQFLFEYFSETQRNKGNFPGRFSGRQFSNSRSEMNVSTLELGDSALYLCASSLGGFYEQYFGPGTRLTVT.

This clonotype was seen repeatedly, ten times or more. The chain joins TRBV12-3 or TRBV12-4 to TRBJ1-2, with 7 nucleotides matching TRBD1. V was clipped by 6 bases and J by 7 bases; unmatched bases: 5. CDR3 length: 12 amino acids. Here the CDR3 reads CASRIQGFGYTF. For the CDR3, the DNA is TGTGCCAGCAGAATACAGGGGTTTGGCTACACCTTC.

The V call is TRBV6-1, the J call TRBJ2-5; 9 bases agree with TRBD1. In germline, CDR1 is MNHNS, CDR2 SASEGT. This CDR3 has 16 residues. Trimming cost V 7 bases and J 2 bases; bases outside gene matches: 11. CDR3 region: CASNLLRGTGQETQYF. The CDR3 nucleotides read TGTGCCAGCAACCTTCTTAGAGGGACAGGGCAAGAGACCCAGTACTTC.

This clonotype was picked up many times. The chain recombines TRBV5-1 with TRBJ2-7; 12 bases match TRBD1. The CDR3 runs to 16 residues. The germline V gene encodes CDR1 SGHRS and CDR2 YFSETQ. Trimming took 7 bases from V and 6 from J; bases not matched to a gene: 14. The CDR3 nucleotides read TGCGCCAGCCGACCGCGAACCGGGACAGGGGGCGGCGAGCAGTACTTC. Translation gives CASRPRTGTGGGEQYF.

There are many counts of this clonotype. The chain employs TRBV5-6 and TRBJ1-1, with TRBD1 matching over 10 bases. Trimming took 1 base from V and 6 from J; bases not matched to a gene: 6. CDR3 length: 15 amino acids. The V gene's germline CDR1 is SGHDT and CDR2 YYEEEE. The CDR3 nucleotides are TGTGCCAGCAGCTTGCGGGACAGGGGAGGCCCTGAAGCTTTCTTT. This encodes CASSLRDRGGPEAFF.

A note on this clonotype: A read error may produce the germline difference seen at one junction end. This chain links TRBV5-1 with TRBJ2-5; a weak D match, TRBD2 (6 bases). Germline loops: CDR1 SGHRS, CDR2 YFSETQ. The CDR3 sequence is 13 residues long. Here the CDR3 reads CASSLGGVETLYF. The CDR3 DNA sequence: TGCGCCAGCAGCTTAGGAGGGGTGGAGACCCTGTACTTC.

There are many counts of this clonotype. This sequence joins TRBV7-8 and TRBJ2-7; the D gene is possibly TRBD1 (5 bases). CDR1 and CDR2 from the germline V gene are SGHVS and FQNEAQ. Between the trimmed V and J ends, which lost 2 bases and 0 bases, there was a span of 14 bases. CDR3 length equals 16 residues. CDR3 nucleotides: TGTGCCAGCAGCTTAATGTCCGGACATAGCTCCTACGAGCAGTACTTC. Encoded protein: CASSLMSGHSSYEQYF. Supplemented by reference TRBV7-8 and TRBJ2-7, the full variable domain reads GAGVSQSPRYKVAKRGQDVALRCDPISGHVSLFWYQQALGQGPEFLTYFQNEAQLDKSGLPSDRFFAERPEGSVSTLKIQRTQQEDSAVYLCASSLMSGHSSYEQYFGPGTRLTVT.

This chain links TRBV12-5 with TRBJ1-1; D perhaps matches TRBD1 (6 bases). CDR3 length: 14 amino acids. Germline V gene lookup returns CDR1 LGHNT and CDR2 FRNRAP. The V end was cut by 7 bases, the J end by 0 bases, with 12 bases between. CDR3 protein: CASVLDRLNTEAFF. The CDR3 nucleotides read TGTGCTAGTGTTCTAGACAGGTTGAACACTGAAGCTTTCTTT.